Listed below are T cell receptor beta chains from one sample, sequenced in a study of T cell repertoires in cytomegalovirus infection. TCRdb re-called the reads with MiXCR, one entry per CDR3 protein. The sample has around 300,000 distinct CDR3 sequences; 20% to 25% are singletons. These receptors' targets are unknown. The source was cultured PBMCs, collected from culture after CMV antigen stimulation. Receptor source: a human donor in good health (CMV status not recorded). Some clones in this sample may be carry-over from other donors' samples. Both conserved end residues are part of each CDR3. The D gene is left open where the match is weak. Expanded clones are given a class, and other clones once, few, many or no size at all.

many,TRBJ2-1,TRBD2,TRBV7-6,CASSFGLADNEQFF,TGTGCTAGCAGCTTTGGACTAGCGGACAATGAGCAGTTCTTC
NA,TRBJ2-5,TRBD2,TRBV15,CATSRVGLGNQETQYF,TGTGCCACCAGCAGAGTGGGACTAGGAAACCAAGAGACCCAGTACTTC
NA,TRBJ2-1,NA,TRBV6-4,CASSDGTFRNEQFF,TGTGCCAGCAGTGACGGGACCTTTCGGAATGAGCAGTTCTTC
NA,TRBJ2-1,NA,TRBV18,CASSQGLANSYNEQFF,TGTGCCAGCTCACAGGGTCTAGCCAACTCCTACAATGAGCAGTTCTTC
few,TRBJ2-4,NA,TRBV12-3/TRBV12-4,CASSLGLRLENIQYF,TGTGCCAGCAGTTTAGGGTTACGGTTAGAAAACATTCAGTACTTC
NA,TRBJ2-2,NA,TRBV15,CATSRDFPGTNTGELFF,TGTGCCACCAGCAGAGATTTCCCGGGAACGAACACCGGGGAGCTGTTTTTT
many,TRBJ2-6,TRBD1,TRBV7-2,CASSLPNRTGVNSGANVLTF,TGTGCCAGCAGCTTACCTAACCGGACAGGGGTGAACTCTGGGGCCAACGTCCTGACTTTC
once,TRBJ2-1,TRBD2,TRBV5-1,CASSLMTSGIPADEQFF,TGCGCCAGCAGCTTGATGACTAGCGGGATCCCAGCGGATGAGCAGTTCTTC
many,TRBJ2-1,NA,TRBV7-6,CASSRMVDYNEQFF,TGTGCCAGCAGCCGAATGGTTGATTACAATGAGCAGTTCTTC
NA,TRBJ2-1,NA,TRBV19,CASSFTRVVNEQFF,TGTGCCAGTAGTTTTACTCGGGTTGTTAATGAGCAGTTCTTC
many,TRBJ2-3,TRBD2,TRBV6-5,CASSYSSEGGPGDTQYF,TGTGCCAGCAGTTACTCGAGTGAGGGAGGGCCTGGAGATACGCAGTATTTT
many,TRBJ2-1,NA,TRBV7-2,CASSPPPPWGNEQFF,TGTGCCAGCAGCCCACCACCCCCCTGGGGAAATGAGCAGTTCTTC
few,TRBJ2-1,TRBD2,TRBV20-1,CSAPWTGTSGRNEQFF,TGCAGTGCTCCTTGGACCGGGACTAGCGGGAGGAATGAGCAGTTCTTC
NA,TRBJ2-1,TRBD2,TRBV7-6,CASSSLLADYNEQFF,TGTGCCAGCAGCTCGCTACTAGCGGACTACAATGAGCAGTTCTTC
many,TRBJ1-5,NA,TRBV12-3/TRBV12-4,CACILYSNQPQHF,TGTGCCTGTATCCTTTATAGCAATCAGCCCCAGCATTTT
few,TRBJ2-1,NA,TRBV5-4,CASRGWGYNEQFF,TGTGCCAGCAGGGGATGGGGGTACAATGAGCAGTTCTTC
NA,TRBJ2-7,TRBD1,TRBV27,CASSLWATGTYEQYF,TGTGCCAGCAGTTTATGGGCGACAGGGACGTACGAGCAGTACTTC
many,TRBJ2-3,NA,TRBV7-2,CASSSRTGSTDTQYF,TGTGCCAGCAGCTCCAGGACGGGGAGCACAGATACGCAGTATTTT
few,TRBJ2-1,TRBD2,TRBV7-2,CASSSTGTSGRVEQFF,TGTGCCAGCAGCTCAACCGGGACTAGCGGGAGGGTTGAGCAGTTCTTC
many,TRBJ2-2,NA,TRBV6-2/TRBV6-3,CASSYLDTGELFF,TGTGCCAGCAGTTACTTAGACACCGGGGAGCTGTTTTTT
NA,TRBJ2-7,TRBD1,TRBV28,CASSPGQFYEQYF,TGTGCCAGCAGCCCGGGACAGTTCTACGAGCAGTACTTC
NA,TRBJ2-1,TRBD1,TRBV7-2,CASSLAPRGTANEQFF,TGTGCCAGCAGCTTAGCTCCTAGGGGGACAGCCAATGAGCAGTTCTTC
few,TRBJ2-1,NA,TRBV4-1,CASSPLWMTINEQFF,TGCGCCAGCAGCCCCCTATGGATGACTATCAATGAGCAGTTCTTC